This TCR beta chain was found in a study of blood T cell repertoires in COVID-19. In the study overall: T cells, B-cell-depleted T cells, or PBMCs supplied cDNA or gDNA.

Seattle patients were enrolled during active infection and followed longitudinally. This clone was observed once. The CDR3 totals 15 residues. V lost 5 bases and J lost 4; bases outside the gene matches: 6. Germline CDR1 and CDR2: MNHEY and SVGEGT. Sequencing was performed with immunoSEQ multiplex PCR; in TCRdb, only in-frame clones are kept and a portion is missing. The data show about 150,000 clones, approximately 85% seen once. Sequenced input: peripheral blood. The chain uses TRBV6-2 or TRBV6-3 and TRBJ2-2, with 8 nucleotides matching TRBD2. The TCR was taken from a man older than 75 with COVID-19, enrolled during active disease. CDR3: CASSRPGLGTGELFF. The CDR3 DNA is TGTGCCAGCAGTCGCCCGGGACTAGGCACCGGGGAGCTGTTTTTT.